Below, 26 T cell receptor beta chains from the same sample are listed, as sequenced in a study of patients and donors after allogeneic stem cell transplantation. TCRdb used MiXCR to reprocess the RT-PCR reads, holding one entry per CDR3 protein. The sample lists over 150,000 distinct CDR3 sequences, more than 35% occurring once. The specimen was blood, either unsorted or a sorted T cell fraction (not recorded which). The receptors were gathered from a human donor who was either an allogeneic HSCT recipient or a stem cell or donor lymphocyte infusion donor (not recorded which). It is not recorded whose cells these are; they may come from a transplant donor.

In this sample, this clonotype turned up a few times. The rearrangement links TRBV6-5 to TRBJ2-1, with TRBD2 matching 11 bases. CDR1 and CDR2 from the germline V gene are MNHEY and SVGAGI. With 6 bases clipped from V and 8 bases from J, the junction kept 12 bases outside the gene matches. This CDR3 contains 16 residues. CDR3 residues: CASSRTLSGREDEQFF. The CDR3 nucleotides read TGTGCCAGCAGCCGAACCCTTAGCGGGAGGGAGGATGAGCAGTTCTTC.

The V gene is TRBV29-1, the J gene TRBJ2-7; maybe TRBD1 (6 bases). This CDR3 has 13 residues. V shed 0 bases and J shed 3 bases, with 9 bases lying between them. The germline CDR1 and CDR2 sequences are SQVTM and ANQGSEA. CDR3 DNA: TGCAGCGTTGAAGATGGACAGAACTACGAGCAGTACTTC. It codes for CSVEDGQNYEQYF.

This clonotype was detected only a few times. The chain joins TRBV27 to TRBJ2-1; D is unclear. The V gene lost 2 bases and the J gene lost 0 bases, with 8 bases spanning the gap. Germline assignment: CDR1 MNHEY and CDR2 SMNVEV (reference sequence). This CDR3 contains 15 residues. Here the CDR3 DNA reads TGTGCCAGCAGTTTAAGTGGGAACTCCTACAATGAGCAGTTCTTC. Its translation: CASSLSGNSYNEQFF.

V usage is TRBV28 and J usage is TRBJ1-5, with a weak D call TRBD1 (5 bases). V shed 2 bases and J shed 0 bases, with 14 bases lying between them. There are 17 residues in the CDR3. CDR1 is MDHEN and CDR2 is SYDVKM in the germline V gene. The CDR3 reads CASSLGAGPYSNQPQHF. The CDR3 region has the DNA TGTGCCAGCAGTTTAGGGGCAGGGCCTTATAGCAATCAGCCCCAGCATTTT.

CDR3 sequence reads: CASSYGRGRNTEAFF. The CDR3, as DNA: TGTGCCAGCAGTTACGGCAGGGGTCGGAACACTGAAGCTTTCTTT. This rearrangement joins TRBV6-2 or TRBV6-3 to TRBJ1-1; perhaps TRBD1 as D (6 bases). Per the germline V gene, CDR1 is MNHEY and CDR2 is SVGEGT. This CDR3 is 15 amino acids long. Trimming shortened V by 2 bases and J by 1 base, and 11 bases separated the two germline ends.

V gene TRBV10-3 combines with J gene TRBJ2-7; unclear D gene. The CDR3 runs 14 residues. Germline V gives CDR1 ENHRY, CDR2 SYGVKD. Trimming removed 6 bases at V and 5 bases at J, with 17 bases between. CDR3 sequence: CAISPLFGVDEQYF. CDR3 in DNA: TGTGCCATCAGCCCCTTGTTCGGTGTTGACGAGCAGTACTTC.

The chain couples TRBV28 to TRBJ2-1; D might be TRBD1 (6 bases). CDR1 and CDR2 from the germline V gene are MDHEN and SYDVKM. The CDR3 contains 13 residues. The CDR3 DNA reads TGTGCTTCCGACTCTAGGGGGTACAATGAGCAGTTCTTC. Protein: CASDSRGYNEQFF.

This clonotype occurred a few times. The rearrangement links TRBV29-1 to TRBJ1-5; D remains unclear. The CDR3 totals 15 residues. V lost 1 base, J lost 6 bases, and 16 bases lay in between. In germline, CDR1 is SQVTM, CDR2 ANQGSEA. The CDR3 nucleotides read TGCAGCGTTGAAGTCGAAGGGATGGGAGGTCAGCCCCAGCATTTT. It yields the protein CSVEVEGMGGQPQHF.

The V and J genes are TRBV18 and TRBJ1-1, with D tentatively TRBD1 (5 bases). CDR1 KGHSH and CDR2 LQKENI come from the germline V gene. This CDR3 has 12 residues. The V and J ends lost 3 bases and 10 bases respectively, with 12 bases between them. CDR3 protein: CASSPLDGGAFF. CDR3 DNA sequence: TGTGCCAGCTCACCCCTTGATGGGGGAGCTTTCTTT.

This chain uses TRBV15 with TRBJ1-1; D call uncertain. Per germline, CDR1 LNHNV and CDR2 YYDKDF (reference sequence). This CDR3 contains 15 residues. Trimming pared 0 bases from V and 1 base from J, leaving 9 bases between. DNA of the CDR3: TGTGCCACCAGCAGAGATGGGGAAAAGAACACTGAAGCTTTCTTT. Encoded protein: CATSRDGEKNTEAFF.

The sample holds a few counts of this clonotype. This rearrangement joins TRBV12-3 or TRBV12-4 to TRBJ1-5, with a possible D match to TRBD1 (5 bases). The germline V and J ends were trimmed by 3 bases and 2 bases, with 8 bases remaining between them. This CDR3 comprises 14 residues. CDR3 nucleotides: TGTGCCAGCAGTTTCAGGGCTGGCAATCAGCCCCAGCATTTT. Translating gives CASSFRAGNQPQHF.

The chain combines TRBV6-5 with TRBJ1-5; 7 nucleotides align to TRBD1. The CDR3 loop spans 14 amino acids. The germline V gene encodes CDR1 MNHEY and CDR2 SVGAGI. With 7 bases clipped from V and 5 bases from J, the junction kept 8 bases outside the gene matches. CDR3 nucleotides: TGTGCCAGCAACCGTAGACAGGGATATCAGCCCCAGCATTTT. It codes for CASNRRQGYQPQHF.

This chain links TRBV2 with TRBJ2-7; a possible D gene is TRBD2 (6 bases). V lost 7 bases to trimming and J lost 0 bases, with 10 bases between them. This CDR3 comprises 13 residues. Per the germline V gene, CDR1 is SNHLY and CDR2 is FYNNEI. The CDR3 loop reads CASIRRGSYEQYF. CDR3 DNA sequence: TGTGCCAGCATTAGGAGGGGCTCCTACGAGCAGTACTTC. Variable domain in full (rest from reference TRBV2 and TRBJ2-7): EPEVTQTPSHQVTQMGQEVILRCVPISNHLYFYWYRQILGQKVEFLVSFYNNEISEKSEIFDDQFSVERPDGSNFTLKIRSTKLEDSAMYFCASIRRGSYEQYFGPGTRLTVT.

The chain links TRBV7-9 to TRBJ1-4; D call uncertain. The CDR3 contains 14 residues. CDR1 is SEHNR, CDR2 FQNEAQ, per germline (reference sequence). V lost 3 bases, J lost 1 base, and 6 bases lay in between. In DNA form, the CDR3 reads TGTGCCAGCAGCTTTTTGGGAACTAATGAAAAACTGTTTTTT. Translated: CASSFLGTNEKLFF.

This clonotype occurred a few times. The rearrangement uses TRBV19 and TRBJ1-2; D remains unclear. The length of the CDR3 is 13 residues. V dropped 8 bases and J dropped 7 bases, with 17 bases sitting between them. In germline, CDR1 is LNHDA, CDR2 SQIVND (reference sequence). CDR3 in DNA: TGTGCCAGTCAACAATCCTCGAAGCTTGGCTACACCTTC. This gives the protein CASQQSSKLGYTF.

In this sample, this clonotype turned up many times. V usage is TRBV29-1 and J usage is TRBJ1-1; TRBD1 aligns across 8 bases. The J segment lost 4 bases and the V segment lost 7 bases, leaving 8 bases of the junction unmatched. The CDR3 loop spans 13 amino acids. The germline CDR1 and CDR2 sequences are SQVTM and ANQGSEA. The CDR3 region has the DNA TGCAGCGACTTTGACAGGGGAAGCACTGAAGCTTTCTTT. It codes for CSDFDRGSTEAFF. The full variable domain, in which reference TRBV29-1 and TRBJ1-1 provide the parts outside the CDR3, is SAVISQKPSRDICQRGTSLTIQCQVDSQVTMMFWYRQQPGQSLTLIATANQGSEATYESGFVIDKFPISRPNLTFSTLTVSNMSPEDSSIYLCSDFDRGSTEAFFGQGTRLTVV.

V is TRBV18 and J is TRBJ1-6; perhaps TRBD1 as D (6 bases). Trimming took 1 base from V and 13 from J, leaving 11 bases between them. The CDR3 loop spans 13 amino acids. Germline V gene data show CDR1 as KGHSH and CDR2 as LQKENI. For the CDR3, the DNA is TGTGCCAGCTCACCACGGGGCGGGGGCCCCCTCCACTTT. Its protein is CASSPRGGGPLHF.

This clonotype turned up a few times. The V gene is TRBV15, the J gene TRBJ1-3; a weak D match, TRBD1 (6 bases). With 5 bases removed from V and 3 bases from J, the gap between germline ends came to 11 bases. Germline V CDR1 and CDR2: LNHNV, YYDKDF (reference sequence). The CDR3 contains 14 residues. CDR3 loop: CATSSPGDGNTIYF. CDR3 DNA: TGTGCCACCAGCTCACCAGGGGATGGAAACACCATATATTTT.

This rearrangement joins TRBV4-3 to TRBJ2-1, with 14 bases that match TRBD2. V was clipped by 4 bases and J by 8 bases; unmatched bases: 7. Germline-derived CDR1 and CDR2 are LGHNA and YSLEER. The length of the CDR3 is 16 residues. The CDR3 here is CASSLEGLAGDHEQFF. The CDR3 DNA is TGCGCCAGCAGCCTAGAGGGACTAGCGGGAGACCATGAGCAGTTCTTC.

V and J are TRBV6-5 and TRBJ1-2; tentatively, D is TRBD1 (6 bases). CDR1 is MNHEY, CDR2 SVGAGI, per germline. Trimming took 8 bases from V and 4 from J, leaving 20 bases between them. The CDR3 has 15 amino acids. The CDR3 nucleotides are TGTGCCAGCGGGACACTCGACAAAAGTGCCTATGGCTACACCTTC. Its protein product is CASGTLDKSAYGYTF.

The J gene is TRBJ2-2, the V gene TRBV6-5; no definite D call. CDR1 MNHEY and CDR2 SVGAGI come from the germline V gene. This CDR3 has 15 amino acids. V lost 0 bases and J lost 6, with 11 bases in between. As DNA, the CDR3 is TGTGCCAGCAGTTACTCCTGGGATCCCTCCGGGGAGCTGTTTTTT. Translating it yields CASSYSWDPSGELFF.

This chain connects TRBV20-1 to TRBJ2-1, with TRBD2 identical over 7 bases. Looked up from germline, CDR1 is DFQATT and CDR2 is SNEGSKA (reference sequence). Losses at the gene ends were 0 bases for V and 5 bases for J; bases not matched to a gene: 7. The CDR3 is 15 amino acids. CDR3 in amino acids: CSAREPGTTHNEQFF. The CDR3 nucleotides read TGCAGTGCTAGAGAACCGGGGACTACCCACAATGAGCAGTTCTTC.

CDR3 in DNA: TGTGCCAGCAGTCGTTTAGACCGGTCTTACGAGCAGTACTTC. It translates to CASSRLDRSYEQYF. V is TRBV6-6 and J is TRBJ2-7; D uncertain. V lost 5 bases and J lost 4, with 15 bases in between. Germline loops: CDR1 MNHNY, CDR2 SVGAGI (reference sequence). The CDR3 is made up of 14 amino acids.

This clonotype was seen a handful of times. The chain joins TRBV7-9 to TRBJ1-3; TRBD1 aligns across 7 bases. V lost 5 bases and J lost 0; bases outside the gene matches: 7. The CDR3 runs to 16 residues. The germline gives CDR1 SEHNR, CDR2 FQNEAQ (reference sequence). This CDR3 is CASSRDRINSGNTIYF. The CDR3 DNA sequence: TGTGCCAGCAGCAGGGACAGAATTAACTCTGGAAACACCATATATTTT.

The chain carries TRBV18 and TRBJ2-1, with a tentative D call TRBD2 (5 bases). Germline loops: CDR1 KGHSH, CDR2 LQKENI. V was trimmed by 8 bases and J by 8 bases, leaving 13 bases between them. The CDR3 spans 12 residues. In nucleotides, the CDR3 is TGTGCCAGCGCCGACGTGGGAGATGAGCAGTTCTTC. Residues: CASADVGDEQFF.

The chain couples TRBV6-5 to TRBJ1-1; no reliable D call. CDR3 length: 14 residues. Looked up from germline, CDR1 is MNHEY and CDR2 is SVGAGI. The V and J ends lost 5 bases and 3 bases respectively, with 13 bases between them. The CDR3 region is CASSPIGRDTEAFF. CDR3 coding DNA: TGTGCCAGCAGTCCCATCGGGAGAGACACTGAAGCTTTCTTT.